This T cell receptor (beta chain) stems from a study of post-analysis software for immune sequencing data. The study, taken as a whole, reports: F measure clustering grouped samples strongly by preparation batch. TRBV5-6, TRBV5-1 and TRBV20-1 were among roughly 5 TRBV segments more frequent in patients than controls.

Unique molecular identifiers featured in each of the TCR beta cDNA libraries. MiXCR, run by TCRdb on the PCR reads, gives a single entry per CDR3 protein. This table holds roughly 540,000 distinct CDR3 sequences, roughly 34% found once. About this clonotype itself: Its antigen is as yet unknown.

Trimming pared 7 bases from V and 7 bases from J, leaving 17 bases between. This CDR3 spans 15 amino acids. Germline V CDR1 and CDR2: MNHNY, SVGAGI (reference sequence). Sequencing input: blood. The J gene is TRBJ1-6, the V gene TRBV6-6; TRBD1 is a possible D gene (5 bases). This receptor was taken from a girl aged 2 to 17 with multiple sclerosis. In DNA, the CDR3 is TGTGCCAGCATCAACGCCGCCCCAGGGAATTCACCCCTCCACTTT. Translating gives CASINAAPGNSPLHF.